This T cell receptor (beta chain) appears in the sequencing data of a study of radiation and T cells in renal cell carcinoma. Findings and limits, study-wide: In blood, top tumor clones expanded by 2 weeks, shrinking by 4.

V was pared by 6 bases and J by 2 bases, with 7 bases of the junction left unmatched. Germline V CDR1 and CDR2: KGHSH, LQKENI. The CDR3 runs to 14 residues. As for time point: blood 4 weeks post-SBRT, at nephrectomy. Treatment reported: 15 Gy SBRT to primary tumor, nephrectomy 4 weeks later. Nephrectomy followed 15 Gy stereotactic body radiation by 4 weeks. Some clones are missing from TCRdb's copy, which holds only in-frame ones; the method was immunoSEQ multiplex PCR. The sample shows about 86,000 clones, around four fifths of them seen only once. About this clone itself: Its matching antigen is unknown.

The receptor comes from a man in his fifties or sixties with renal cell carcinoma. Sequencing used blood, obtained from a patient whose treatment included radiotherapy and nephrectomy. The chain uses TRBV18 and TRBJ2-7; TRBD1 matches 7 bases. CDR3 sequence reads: CASSPDRATYEQYF. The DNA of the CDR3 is TGTGCCAGCTCTCCTGACAGGGCCACCTACGAGCAGTACTTC.